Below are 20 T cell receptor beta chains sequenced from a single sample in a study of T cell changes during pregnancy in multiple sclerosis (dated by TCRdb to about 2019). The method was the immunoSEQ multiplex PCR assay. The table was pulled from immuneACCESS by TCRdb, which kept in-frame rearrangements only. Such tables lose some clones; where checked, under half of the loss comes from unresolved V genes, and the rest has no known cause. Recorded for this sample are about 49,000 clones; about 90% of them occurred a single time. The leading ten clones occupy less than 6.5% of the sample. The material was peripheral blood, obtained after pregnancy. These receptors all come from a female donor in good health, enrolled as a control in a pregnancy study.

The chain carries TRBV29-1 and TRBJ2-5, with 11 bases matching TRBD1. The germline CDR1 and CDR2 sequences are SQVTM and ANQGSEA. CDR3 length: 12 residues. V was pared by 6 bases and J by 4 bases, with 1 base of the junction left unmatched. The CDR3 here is CSVGQGGETQYF. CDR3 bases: TGCAGCGTGGGACAGGGGGGAGAGACCCAGTACTTC.

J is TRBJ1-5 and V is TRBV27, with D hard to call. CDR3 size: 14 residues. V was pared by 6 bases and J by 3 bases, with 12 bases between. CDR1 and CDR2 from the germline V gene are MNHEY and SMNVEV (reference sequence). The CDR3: CASSLAKFNQPQHF. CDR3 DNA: TGTGCCAGCAGCCTGGCAAAGTTCAATCAGCCCCAGCATTTT.

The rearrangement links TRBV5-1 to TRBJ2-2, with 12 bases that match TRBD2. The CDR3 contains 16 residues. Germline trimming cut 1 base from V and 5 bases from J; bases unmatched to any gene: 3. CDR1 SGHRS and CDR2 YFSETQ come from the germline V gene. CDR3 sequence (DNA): TGCGCCAGCAGCTTGACCCTAGCGGGGGGGACCGGGGAGCTGTTTTTT. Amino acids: CASSLTLAGGTGELFF. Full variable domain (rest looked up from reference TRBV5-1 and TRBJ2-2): KAGVTQTPRYLIKTRGQQVTLSCSPISGHRSVSWYQQTPGQGLQFLFEYFSETQRNKGNFPGRFSGRQFSNSRSEMNVSTLELGDSALYLCASSLTLAGGTGELFFGEGSRLTVL.

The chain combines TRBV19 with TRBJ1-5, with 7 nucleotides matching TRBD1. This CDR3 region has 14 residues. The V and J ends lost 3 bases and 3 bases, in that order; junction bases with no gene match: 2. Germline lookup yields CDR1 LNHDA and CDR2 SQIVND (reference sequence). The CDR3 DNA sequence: TGTGCCAGTAGTATCGGGACAGTCAATCAGCCCCAGCATTTT. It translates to CASSIGTVNQPQHF. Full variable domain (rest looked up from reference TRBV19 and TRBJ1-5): DGGITQSPKYLFRKEGQNVTLSCEQNLNHDAMYWYRQDPGQGLRLIYYSQIVNDFQKGDIAEGYSVSREKKESFPLTVTSAQKNPTAFYLCASSIGTVNQPQHFGDGTRLSIL.

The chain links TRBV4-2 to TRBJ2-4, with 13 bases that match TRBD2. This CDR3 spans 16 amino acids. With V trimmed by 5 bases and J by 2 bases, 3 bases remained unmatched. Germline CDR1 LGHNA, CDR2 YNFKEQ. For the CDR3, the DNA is TGTGCCAGCAGCTTGGGACTAGCGGGGTCCAAAAACATTCAGTACTTC. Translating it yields CASSLGLAGSKNIQYF.

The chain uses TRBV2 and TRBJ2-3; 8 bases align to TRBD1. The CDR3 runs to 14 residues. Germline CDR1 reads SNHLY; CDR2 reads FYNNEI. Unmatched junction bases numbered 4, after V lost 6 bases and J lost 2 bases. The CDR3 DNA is TGTGCCAGCAGGAGGACAGGGATCACAGATACGCAGTATTTT. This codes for CASRRTGITDTQYF.

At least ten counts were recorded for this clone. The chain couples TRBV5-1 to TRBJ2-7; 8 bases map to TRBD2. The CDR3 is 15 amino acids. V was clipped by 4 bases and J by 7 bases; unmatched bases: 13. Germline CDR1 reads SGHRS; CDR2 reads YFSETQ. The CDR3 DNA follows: TGCGCCAGCAGCGTGACCAGCGGGGGCTTGGGGGAGCAGTACTTC. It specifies CASSVTSGGLGEQYF. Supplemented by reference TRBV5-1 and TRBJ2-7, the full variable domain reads KAGVTQTPRYLIKTRGQQVTLSCSPISGHRSVSWYQQTPGQGLQFLFEYFSETQRNKGNFPGRFSGRQFSNSRSEMNVSTLELGDSALYLCASSVTSGGLGEQYFGPGTRLTVT.

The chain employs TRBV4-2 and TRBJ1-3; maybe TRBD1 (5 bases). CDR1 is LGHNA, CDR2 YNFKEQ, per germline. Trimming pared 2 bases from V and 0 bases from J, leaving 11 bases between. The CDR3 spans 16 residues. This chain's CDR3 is CASSQPSTVSGNTIYF. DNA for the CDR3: TGTGCCAGCAGCCAACCTTCGACAGTCTCTGGAAACACCATATATTTT.

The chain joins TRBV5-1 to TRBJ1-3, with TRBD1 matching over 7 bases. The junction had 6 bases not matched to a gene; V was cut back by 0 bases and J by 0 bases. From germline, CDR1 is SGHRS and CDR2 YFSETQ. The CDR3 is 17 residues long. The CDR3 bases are TGCGCCAGCAGCTTGGTGGCAGGGGGTTCCTCTGGAAACACCATATATTTT. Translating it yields CASSLVAGGSSGNTIYF.

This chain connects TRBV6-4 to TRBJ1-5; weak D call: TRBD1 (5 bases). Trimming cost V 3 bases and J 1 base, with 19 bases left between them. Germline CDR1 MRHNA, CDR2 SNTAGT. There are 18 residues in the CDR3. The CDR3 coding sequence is TGTGCCAGCAGTGATGGGCAGGGTGAGGTAATGAGCAATCAGCCCCAGCATTTT. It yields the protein CASSDGQGEVMSNQPQHF.

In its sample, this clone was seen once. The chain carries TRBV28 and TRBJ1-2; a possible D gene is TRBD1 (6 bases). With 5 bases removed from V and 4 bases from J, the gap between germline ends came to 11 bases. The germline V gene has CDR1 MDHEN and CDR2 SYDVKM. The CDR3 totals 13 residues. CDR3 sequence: CASSAQGGYGYTF. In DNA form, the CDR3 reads TGTGCCAGCAGTGCACAGGGTGGCTATGGCTACACCTTC.

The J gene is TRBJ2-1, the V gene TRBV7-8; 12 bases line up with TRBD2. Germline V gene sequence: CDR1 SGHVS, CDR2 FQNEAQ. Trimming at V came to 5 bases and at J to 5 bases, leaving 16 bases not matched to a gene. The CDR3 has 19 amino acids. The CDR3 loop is CASSPQTSGGVGGHNEQFF. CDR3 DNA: TGTGCCAGCAGCCCCCAGACTAGCGGGGGAGTGGGGGGGCACAATGAGCAGTTCTTC.

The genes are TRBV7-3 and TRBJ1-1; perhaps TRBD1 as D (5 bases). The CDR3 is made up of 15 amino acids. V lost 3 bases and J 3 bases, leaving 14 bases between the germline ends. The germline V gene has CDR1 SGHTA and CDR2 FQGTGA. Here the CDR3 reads CASSFQGGRDTEAFF. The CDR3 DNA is TGTGCCAGCAGCTTCCAGGGAGGAAGGGACACTGAAGCTTTCTTT.

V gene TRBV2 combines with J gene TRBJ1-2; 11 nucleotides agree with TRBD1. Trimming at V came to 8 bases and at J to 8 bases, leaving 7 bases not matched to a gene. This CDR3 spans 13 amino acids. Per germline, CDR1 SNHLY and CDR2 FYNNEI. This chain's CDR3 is CASVGTGGSGYTF. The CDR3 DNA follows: TGTGCCAGCGTTGGGACAGGGGGTAGCGGCTACACCTTC.

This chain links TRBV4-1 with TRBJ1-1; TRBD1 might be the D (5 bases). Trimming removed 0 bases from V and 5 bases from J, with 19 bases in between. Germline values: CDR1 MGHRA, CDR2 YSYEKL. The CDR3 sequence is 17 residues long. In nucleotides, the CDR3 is TGCGCCAGCAGCCAAGAACCCATCGGGGGGGTCCTAACTGAAGCTTTCTTT. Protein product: CASSQEPIGGVLTEAFF.

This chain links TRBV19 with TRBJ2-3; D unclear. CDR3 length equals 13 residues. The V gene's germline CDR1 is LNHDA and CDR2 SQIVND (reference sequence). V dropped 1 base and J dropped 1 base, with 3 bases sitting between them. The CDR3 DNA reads TGTGCCAGTAGTATAGCCGGCACAGATACGCAGTATTTT. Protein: CASSIAGTDTQYF.

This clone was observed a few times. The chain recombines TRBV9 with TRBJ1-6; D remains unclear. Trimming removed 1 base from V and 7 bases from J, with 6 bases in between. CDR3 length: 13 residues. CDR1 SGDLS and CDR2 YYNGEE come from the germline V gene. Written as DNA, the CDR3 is TGTGCCAGCAGCGTACTAGCGAATTCACCCCTCCACTTT. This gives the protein CASSVLANSPLHF.

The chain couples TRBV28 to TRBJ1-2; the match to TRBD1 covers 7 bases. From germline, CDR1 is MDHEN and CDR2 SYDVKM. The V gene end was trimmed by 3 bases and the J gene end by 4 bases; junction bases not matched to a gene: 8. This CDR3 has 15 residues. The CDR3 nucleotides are TGTGCCAGCAGTTTCGGGGGACAGTACGGCTATGGCTACACCTTC. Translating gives CASSFGGQYGYGYTF.

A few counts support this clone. CDR3 protein: CASSLRDSTEAFF. The CDR3 DNA reads TGCGCCAGCAGCCTACGGGACAGCACTGAAGCTTTCTTT. This sequence joins TRBV4-1 and TRBJ1-1; 7 bases align to TRBD1. Germline CDR1 and CDR2: MGHRA and YSYEKL. The length of the CDR3 is 13 residues. The ends lost 4 bases at V and 4 bases at J; junction bases unmatched: 3.

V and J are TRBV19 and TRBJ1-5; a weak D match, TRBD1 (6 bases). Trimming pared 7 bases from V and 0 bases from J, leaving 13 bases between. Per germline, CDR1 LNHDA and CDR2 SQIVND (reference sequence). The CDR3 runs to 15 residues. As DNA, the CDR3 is TGTGCCAGTAAGGACAGAAGATATAGCAATCAGCCCCAGCATTTT. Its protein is CASKDRRYSNQPQHF.